The clone carrying this T cell receptor beta chain was observed at least ten times. Its antigen is unknown. Trimming removed 4 bases from V and 12 bases from J, with 24 bases in between. This CDR3 region has 15 residues. These data are taken from a study of T-cell reconstitution after alpha-beta-depleted transplantation in children. Overall study findings and caveats: Surviving recipient T cells and thymic progenitors underlay high day-60 TCRbeta diversity in some patients.

The TCRbeta library incorporated unique molecular identifiers. Via MiXCR, TCRdb re-called the PCR reads, giving one row per CDR3 protein. The sample holds just under 150,000 distinct CDR3 sequences, 8% to 10% seen once. The sequence came from a female patient between 2 and 10 years old who had a stem cell transplant for congenital amegakaryocytic thrombocytopenia, so the T cells may come from the graft donor. The chain combines TRBV12-3 or TRBV12-4 with TRBJ1-2, with a tentative D call TRBD1 (6 bases). This sample comprised PBMCs, mostly from graft donor cells, obtained 180 days after TCRalphabeta/CD19-depleted stem cell transplant. This chain's CDR3 is CASSSTGTPTPGDTF. CDR3 DNA sequence: TGTGCCAGCAGTTCCACCGGGACACCAACTCCCGGCGACACCTTC.